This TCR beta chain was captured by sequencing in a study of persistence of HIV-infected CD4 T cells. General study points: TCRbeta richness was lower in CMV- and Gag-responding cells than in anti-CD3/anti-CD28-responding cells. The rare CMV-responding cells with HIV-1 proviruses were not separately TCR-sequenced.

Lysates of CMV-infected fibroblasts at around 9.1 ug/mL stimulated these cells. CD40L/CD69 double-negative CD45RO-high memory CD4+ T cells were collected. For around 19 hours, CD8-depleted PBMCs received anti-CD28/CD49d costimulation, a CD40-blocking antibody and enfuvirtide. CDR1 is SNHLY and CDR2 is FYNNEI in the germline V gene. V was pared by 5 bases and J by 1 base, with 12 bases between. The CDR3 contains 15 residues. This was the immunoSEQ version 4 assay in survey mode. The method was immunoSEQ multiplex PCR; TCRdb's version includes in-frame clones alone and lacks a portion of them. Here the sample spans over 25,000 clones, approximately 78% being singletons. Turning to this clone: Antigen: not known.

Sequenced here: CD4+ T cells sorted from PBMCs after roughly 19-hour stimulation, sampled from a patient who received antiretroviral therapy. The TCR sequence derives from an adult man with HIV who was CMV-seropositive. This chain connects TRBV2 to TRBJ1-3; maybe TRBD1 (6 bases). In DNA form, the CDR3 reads TGTGCCAGCAGTTCCACAGGGAAATCTGGAAACACCATATATTTT. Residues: CASSSTGKSGNTIYF.